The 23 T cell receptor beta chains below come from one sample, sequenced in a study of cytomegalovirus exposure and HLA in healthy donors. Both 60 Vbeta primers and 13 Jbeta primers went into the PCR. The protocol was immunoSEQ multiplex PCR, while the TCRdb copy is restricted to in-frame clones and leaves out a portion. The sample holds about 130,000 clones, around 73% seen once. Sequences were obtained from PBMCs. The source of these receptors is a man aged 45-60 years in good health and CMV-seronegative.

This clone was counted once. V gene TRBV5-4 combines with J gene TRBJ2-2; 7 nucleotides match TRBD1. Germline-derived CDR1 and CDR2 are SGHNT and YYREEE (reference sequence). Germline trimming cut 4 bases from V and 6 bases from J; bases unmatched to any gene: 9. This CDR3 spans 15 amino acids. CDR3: CASSGDSLSPGELFF. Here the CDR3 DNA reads TGTGCCAGCAGCGGGGACAGTCTGTCGCCCGGGGAGCTGTTTTTT.

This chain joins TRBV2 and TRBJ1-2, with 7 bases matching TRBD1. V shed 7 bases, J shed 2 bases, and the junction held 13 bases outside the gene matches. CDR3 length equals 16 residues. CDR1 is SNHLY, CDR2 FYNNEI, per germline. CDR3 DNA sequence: TGTGCCAGCACTATACCTCGGGACAGAAAGAACTATGGCTACACCTTC. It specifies CASTIPRDRKNYGYTF. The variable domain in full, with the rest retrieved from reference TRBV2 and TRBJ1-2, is EPEVTQTPSHQVTQMGQEVILRCVPISNHLYFYWYRQILGQKVEFLVSFYNNEISEKSEIFDDQFSVERPDGSNFTLKIRSTKLEDSAMYFCASTIPRDRKNYGYTFGSGTRLTVV.

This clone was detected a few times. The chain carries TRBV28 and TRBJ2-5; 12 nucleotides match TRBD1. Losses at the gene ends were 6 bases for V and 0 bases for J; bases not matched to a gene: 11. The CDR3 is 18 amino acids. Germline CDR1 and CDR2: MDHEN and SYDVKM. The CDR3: CASRLPGTGGGYQETQYF. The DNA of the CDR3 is TGTGCCAGCAGGCTGCCCGGGACAGGGGGCGGGTACCAAGAGACCCAGTACTTC.

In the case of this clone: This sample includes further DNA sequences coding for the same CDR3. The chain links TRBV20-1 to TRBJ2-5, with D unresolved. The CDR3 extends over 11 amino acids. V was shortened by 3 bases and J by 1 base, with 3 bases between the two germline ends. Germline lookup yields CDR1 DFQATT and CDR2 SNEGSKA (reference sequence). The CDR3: CSARRQETQYF. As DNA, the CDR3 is TGCAGTGCTAGGCGCCAAGAGACCCAGTACTTC.

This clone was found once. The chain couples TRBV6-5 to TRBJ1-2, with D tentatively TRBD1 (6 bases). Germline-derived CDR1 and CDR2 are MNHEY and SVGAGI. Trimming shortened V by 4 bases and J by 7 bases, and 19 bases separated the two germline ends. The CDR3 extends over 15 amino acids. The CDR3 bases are TGTGCCAGCAGTTTCTCGGAAGGGGAGGGGGTTGGCTACACCTTC. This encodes CASSFSEGEGVGYTF.

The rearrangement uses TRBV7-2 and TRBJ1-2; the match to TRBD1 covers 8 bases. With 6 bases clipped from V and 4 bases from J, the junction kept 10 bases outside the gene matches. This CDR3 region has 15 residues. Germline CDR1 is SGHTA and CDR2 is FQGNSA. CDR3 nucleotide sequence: TGTGCCAGCAGGGAGAGGGACAGGAGCGTCTATGGCTACACCTTC. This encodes CASRERDRSVYGYTF.

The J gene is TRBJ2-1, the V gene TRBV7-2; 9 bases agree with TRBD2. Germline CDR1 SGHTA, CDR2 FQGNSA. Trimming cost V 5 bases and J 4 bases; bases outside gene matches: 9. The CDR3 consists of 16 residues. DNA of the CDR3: TGTGCCAGCAGCCCGACTAGCGGACGACCTTACAATGAGCAGTTCTTC. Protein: CASSPTSGRPYNEQFF.

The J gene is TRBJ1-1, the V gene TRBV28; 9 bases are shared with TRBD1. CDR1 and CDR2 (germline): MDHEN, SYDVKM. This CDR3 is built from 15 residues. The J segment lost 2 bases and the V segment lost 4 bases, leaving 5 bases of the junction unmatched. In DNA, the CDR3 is TGTGCCAGCAGTTCCACAGGGGGCACCAACACTGAAGCTTTCTTT. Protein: CASSSTGGTNTEAFF.

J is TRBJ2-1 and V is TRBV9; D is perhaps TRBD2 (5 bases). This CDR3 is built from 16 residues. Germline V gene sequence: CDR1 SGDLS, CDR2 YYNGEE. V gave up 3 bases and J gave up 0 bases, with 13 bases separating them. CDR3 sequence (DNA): TGTGCCAGCAGCGGTCCCCTGGGGAGCTCCTACAATGAGCAGTTCTTC. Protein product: CASSGPLGSSYNEQFF. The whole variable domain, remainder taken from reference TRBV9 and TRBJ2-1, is DSGVTQTPKHLITATGQRVTLRCSPRSGDLSVYWYQQSLDQGLQFLIQYYNGEERAKGNILERFSAQQFPDLHSELNLSSLELGDSALYFCASSGPLGSSYNEQFFGPGTRLTVL.

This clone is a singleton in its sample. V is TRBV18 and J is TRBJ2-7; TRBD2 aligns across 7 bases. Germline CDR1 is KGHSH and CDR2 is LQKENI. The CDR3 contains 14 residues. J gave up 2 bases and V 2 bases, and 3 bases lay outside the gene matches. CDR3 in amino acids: CASSPGLGPYEQYF. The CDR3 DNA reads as TGTGCCAGCTCACCAGGACTAGGTCCCTACGAGCAGTACTTC.

In DNA form, the CDR3 reads TGTGCCAGCAGCTTGCCTACTAGCTCTGGGGCCAACGTCCTGACTTTC. Translating it yields CASSLPTSSGANVLTF. The rearrangement links TRBV11-2 to TRBJ2-6, with a possible D match to TRBD2 (5 bases). CDR1 and CDR2 (germline): SGHAT, FQNNGV. The CDR3 sequence is 16 residues long. Trimming pared 3 bases from V and 0 bases from J, leaving 9 bases between.

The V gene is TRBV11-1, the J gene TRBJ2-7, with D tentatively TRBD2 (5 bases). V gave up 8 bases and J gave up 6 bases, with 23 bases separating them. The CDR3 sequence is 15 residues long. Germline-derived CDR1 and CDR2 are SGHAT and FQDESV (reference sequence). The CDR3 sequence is CASGPRRGRSTEQYF. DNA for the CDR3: TGTGCCAGCGGACCCCGGAGAGGGCGGTCTACCGAGCAGTACTTC.

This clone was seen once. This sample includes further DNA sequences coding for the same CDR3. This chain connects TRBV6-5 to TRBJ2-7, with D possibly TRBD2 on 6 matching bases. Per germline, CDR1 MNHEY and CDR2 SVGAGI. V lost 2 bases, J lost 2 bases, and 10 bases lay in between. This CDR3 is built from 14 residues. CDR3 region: CASSYGTGAYEQYF. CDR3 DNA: TGTGCCAGCAGTTACGGTACGGGAGCCTACGAGCAGTACTTC.

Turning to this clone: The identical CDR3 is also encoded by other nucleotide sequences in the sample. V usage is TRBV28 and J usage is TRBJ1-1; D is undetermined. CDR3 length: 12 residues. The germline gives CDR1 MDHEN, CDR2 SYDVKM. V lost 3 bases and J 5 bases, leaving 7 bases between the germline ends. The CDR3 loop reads CASSFGGTEAFF. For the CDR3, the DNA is TGTGCCAGCAGTTTCGGAGGGACTGAAGCTTTCTTT.

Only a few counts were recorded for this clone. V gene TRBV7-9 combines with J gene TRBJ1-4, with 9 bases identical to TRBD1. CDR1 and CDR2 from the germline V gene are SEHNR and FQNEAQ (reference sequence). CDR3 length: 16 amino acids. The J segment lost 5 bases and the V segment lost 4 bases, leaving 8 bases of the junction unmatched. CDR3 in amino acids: CASSSQRTGANEKLFF. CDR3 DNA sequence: TGTGCCAGCAGCTCACAAAGGACAGGGGCGAATGAAAAACTGTTTTTT.

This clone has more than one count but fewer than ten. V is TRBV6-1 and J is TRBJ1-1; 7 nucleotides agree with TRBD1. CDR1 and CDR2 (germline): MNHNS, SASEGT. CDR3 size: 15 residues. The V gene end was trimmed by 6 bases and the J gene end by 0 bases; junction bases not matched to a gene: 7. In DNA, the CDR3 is TGTGCCAGCAGAACCGGGACAGACATGAACACTGAAGCTTTCTTT. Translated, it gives CASRTGTDMNTEAFF.

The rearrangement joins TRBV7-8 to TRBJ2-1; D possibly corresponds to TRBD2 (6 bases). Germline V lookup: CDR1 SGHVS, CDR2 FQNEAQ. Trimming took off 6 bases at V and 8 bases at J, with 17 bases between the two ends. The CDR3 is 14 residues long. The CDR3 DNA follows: TGTGCCAGCAGTTCCCGGACCGGGAGCTATGAGCAGTTCTTC. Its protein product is CASSSRTGSYEQFF. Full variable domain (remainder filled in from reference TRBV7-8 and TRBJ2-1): GAGVSQSPRYKVAKRGQDVALRCDPISGHVSLFWYQQALGQGPEFLTYFQNEAQLDKSGLPSDRFFAERPEGSVSTLKIQRTQQEDSAVYLCASSSRTGSYEQFFGPGTRLTVL.

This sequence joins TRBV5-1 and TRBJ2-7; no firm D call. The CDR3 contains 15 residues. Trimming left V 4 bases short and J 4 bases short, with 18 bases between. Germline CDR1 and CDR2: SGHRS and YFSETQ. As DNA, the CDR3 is TGCGCCAGCAGCCCCACGATCTCTCCGGTATACGAGCAGTACTTC. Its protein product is CASSPTISPVYEQYF.

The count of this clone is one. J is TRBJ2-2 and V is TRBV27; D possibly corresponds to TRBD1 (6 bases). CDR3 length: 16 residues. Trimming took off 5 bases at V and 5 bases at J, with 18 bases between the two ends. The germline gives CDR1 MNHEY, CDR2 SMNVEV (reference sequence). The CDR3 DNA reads TGTGCCAGCAGTGGCCCAGGGGTCGGAGGAACCGGGGAGCTGTTTTTT. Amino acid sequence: CASSGPGVGGTGELFF.

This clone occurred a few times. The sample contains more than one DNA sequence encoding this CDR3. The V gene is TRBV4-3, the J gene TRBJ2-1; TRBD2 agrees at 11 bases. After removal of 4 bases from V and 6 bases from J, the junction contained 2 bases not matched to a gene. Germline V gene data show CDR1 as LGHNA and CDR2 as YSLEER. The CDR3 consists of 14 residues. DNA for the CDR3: TGCGCCAGCAGCCCTCTAGCGGGAGGCAATGAGCAGTTCTTC. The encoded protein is CASSPLAGGNEQFF.

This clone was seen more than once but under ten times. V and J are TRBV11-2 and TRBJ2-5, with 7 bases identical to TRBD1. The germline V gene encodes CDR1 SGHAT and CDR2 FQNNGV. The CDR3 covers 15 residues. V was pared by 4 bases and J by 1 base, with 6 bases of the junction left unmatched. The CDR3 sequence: CASSSQQGRQETQYF. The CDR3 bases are TGTGCCAGCAGCTCCCAACAGGGGCGCCAAGAGACCCAGTACTTC.

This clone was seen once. The CDR3 DNA reads as TGTGCCAGCAGCCCCACAGGGGGTTCTGGAAACACCATATATTTT. Translated: CASSPTGGSGNTIYF. The chain uses TRBV7-3 and TRBJ1-3; 8 nucleotides align to TRBD1. Unmatched junction bases numbered 4, after V lost 5 bases and J lost 1 base. Germline CDR1 and CDR2: SGHTA and FQGTGA. The CDR3 sequence is 15 residues long.

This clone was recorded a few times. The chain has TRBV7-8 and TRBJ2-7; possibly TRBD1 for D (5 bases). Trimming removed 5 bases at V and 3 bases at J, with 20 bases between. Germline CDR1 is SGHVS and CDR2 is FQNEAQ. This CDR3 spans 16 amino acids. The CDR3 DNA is TGTGCCAGCAGCACCCAGGATGTCCAGGGCAACTACGAGCAGTACTTC. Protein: CASSTQDVQGNYEQYF. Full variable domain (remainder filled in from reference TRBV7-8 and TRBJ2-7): GAGVSQSPRYKVAKRGQDVALRCDPISGHVSLFWYQQALGQGPEFLTYFQNEAQLDKSGLPSDRFFAERPEGSVSTLKIQRTQQEDSAVYLCASSTQDVQGNYEQYFGPGTRLTVT.